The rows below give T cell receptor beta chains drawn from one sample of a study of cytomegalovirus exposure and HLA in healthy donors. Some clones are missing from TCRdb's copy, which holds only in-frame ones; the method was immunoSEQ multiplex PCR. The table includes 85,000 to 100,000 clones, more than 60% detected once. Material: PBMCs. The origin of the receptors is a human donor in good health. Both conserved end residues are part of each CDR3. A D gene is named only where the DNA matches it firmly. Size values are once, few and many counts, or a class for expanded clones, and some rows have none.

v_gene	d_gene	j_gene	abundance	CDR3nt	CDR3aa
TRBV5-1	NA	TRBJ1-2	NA	TGCGCCAGCAGCTTGTTGGGGGGTGATGGCTACACCTTC	CASSLLGGDGYTF
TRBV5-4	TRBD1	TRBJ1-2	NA	TGTGCCAGCAGCCCGGGACAGCAATATGGCTACACCTTC	CASSPGQQYGYTF
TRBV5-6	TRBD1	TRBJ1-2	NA	TGTGCCAGCAGCTTGGACAGGGGCCCTCGAGCTAACTATGGCTACACCTTC	CASSLDRGPRANYGYTF
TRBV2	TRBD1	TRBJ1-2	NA	TGTGCCAGCACCGAACAGGGGCCCTATGGCTACACCTTC	CASTEQGPYGYTF
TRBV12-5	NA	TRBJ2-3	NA	TGTGCTAGTGGCTTCGGTACAGGACCGGCTAGCACAGATACGCAGTATTTT	CASGFGTGPASTDTQYF
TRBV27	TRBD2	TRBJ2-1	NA	TGTGCCAGCAGTTTCAGAACGGGAGGGCCATACAATGAGCAGTTCTTC	CASSFRTGGPYNEQFF
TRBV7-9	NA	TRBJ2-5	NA	TGTGCCAGCATCCAGGGGGAGACCCAGTACTTC	CASIQGETQYF
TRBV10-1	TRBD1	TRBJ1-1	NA	TGCGCCAGCAGTAAGGACAGGGTCTATACTGAAGCTTTCTTT	CASSKDRVYTEAFF
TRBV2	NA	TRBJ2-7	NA	TGTGCCAGCAATTTCGAGGACGTGGGGGCGGACGAACCCTACTACGAGCAGTACTTC	CASNFEDVGADEPYYEQYF
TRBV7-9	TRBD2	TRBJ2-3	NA	TGTGCCAGCAGCTCCTCTGGGACTAGCAAATATACGCAGTATTTT	CASSSSGTSKYTQYF
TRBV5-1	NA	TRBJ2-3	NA	TGCGCCAGCAGCTTGATCGCGGGAAGCACAGATACGCAGTATTTT	CASSLIAGSTDTQYF
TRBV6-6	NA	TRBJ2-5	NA	TGTGCCAGCAGTTACTCGGCGCACAGAGTCCAAGAGACCCAGTACTTC	CASSYSAHRVQETQYF
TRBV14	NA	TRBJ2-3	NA	TGTGCCAGCAGCCCGTTAAGACACTCAGATACGCAGTATTTT	CASSPLRHSDTQYF
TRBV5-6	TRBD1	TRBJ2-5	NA	TGTGCCAGCAGCTCCGACAGGGTTCAAGAGACCCAGTACTTC	CASSSDRVQETQYF
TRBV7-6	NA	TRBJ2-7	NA	TGTGCCAGCAGCTCCCAGAGCGGATCCGTCTACGAGCAGTACTTC	CASSSQSGSVYEQYF
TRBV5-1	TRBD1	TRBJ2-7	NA	TGCGCCAGCAGCTCTAAGGGACAGTCCTACGAGCAGTACTTC	CASSSKGQSYEQYF
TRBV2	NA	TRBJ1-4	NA	TGTGCCAGCACAAAGTGGGAGTTTAAGAATGAAAAACTGTTTTTT	CASTKWEFKNEKLFF
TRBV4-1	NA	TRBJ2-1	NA	TGCGCCAGCAGCCAAGCGGACGGGAGCTACAATGAGCAGTTCTTC	CASSQADGSYNEQFF
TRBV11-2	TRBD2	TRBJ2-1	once	TGTGCCAGCGTAAGCGGGAGCTCCTACAATGAGCAGTTCTTC	CASVSGSSYNEQFF
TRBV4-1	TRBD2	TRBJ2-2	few	TGCGCCAGCAGCCAGATCGGGGGGGGGCCCGGGGAGCTGTTTTTT	CASSQIGGGPGELFF
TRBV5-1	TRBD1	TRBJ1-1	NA	TGCGCCAGCAGCTTGGAAGGACAGGGGGCAGCTTTCTTT	CASSLEGQGAAFF
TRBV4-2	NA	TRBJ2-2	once	TGTGCCAGCACACTGAGGGTTAGCCCGAACACCGGGGAGCTGTTTTTT	CASTLRVSPNTGELFF
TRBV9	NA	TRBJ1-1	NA	TGTGCCAGCAGCACTCAGGGCCCTGGGAACACTGAAGCTTTCTTT	CASSTQGPGNTEAFF
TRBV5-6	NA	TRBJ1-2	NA	TGTGCCAGCAGCAGGGAGGCAGGGTACTATGGCTACACCTTC	CASSREAGYYGYTF
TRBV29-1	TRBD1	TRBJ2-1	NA	TGCAGCGTTGAGAGGGATAACCGGGACAGGGGAAATTTTAAGCAGTTCTTC	CSVERDNRDRGNFKQFF
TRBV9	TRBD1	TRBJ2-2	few	TGTGCCAGCAGCCCAAGGACAGGGATAAACACCGGGGAGCTGTTTTTT	CASSPRTGINTGELFF
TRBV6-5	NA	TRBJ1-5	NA	TGTGCCAGCAGTTACCAGGGGCCCCCTAGCAATCAGCCCCAGCATTTT	CASSYQGPPSNQPQHF
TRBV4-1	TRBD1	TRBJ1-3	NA	TGCGCCAGCAGTCCAACAGGGGGCGTGAAGTCCATATATTTT	CASSPTGGVKSIYF
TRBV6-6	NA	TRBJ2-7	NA	TGTGCCAGCAGTTACTCGACTAGACGCTACGAGCAGTACTTC	CASSYSTRRYEQYF
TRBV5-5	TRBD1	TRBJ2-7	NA	TGTGCCAGCAGCTCCCCGGGACAGGGGTGGCTCGAGCAGTACTTC	CASSSPGQGWLEQYF
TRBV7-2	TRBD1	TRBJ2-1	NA	TGTGCCAGCAGCCCCGACAGGGCCCCCTACAATGAGCAGTTCTTC	CASSPDRAPYNEQFF
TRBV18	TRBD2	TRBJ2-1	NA	TGTGCCAGCTCACCCGGGACTAGCGGGGCCTACAATGAGCAGTTCTTC	CASSPGTSGAYNEQFF
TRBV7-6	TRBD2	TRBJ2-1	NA	TGTGCCAGCAGCGAGGGACTAGCGGGAATCGAGAATGAGCAGTTCTTC	CASSEGLAGIENEQFF
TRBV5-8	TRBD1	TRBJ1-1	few	TGTGCCAGCAGGGGGACAGGGGGATGGAACACTGAAGCTTTCTTT	CASRGTGGWNTEAFF